This T cell receptor beta chain was captured in a study of PD-L1 blockade in urothelial cancer. Study in general: Researchers looked at the blood 3 weeks (second dose) and 6 weeks after treatment began.

Profiling relied on immunoSEQ multiplex PCR, and the TCRdb table lists in-frame clones only, not all of them. The sample consists of around 110,000 clones, around 89% of them appearing once. The sample's time point: peripheral blood 6 weeks after treatment start. The CDR3 sequence is 16 residues long. Germline CDR1 SGHDT, CDR2 YYEEEE. V trimming: 6 bases; J trimming: 4 bases; junction bases outside the gene matches: 16. The source was PBMCs, collected around atezolizumab (anti-PD-L1) treatment. The V call is TRBV5-6, the J call TRBJ2-7; 7 bases line up with TRBD1. The TCR comes from a man between 60 and 70 years old with urothelial cancer. The DNA of the CDR3 is TGTGCCAGCACCCTAAATGGGGACAGCGACCCATACGAGCAGTACTTC. Amino acid sequence: CASTLNGDSDPYEQYF.